Each of the 3 T cell receptor beta chains below was sequenced from the same sample in a study of radiotherapy plus CTLA-4 blockade in lung cancer. TCRdb keeps only in-frame clones here, not all; method: immunoSEQ multiplex PCR. The sample holds approximately 83,000 clones, roughly 79% seen once. The sample in question was peripheral blood, obtained from a patient treated with radiotherapy plus ipilimumab. Receptors were obtained from a human donor with non-small cell lung cancer who had a partial response to radiotherapy plus ipilimumab. Some clones in this sample may be carry-over from other donors' samples.

J is TRBJ2-7 and V is TRBV13; D may be TRBD2 (6 bases). The CDR3 consists of 13 residues. Trimming removed 5 bases from V and 1 base from J, with 9 bases in between. The germline V gene encodes CDR1 PRHDT and CDR2 FYEKMQ (reference sequence). The CDR3 DNA sequence: TGTGCCAGCAGCCCCGGGACTTCCTACGAGCAGTACTTC. Protein: CASSPGTSYEQYF.

This clone was recorded a few times. The chain joins TRBV10-1 to TRBJ1-6; D not resolved. CDR3 length equals 14 residues. Germline V gives CDR1 WNHNN, CDR2 SYGVQD (reference sequence). V lost 7 bases to trimming and J lost 9 bases, with 16 bases between them. CDR3: CASTQLGRSSPLHF. The CDR3 nucleotides read TGCGCCAGCACCCAGTTGGGCAGGTCTTCACCCCTCCACTTT.

The CDR3 spells CASSTSGSWRLQFF. The CDR3, as DNA: TGTGCCAGCAGCACTAGCGGGAGCTGGCGGCTGCAGTTCTTC. The V and J genes are TRBV21-1 and TRBJ2-1; TRBD2 reflects the table's D call only, with no check against the DNA. TRBV21-1 is reported as a pseudogene. The length of the CDR3 is 14 residues.